The clone carrying this TCR beta chain has ten or more counts. Its specificity is not known. The entry originates in a study of T cells after yellow fever vaccination. In the study overall: The fractions with low cell numbers were processed using SMART-Seq v4 Ultra Low Input.

The V gene lost 3 bases and the J gene lost 4 bases, with 8 bases spanning the gap. Germline loops: CDR1 SGHNT, CDR2 YYREEE (reference sequence). The CDR3 sequence is 12 residues long. Regarding the study as a whole: Post-booster samples contained most primary-vaccination clones (more than 95% CD4, approximately 88% CD8).

The 5'RACE template-switching step produced TCR cDNA and added a universal primer site and UMIs. TCRdb used MiXCR to reprocess the 5' RACE reads, holding one entry per CDR3 protein. This table has about 130,000 distinct CDR3 sequences, around 9.8% appearing once. This rearrangement joins TRBV5-4 to TRBJ2-7; D gene unclear. Here the sequenced sample was CD8+ T cells sorted from PBMCs, taken on the day of the yellow fever booster vaccination. This TCR came from a man aged 18 to 35 who received the YFV17D yellow fever vaccine. In nucleotides, the CDR3 is TGTGCCAGCAGCTCCGGGTCTTACGAGCAGTACGTC. Encoded protein: CASSSGSYEQYV.